The rows below give T cell receptor beta chains drawn from one sample of a study of blood T cell repertoires in COVID-19. Using immunoSEQ multiplex PCR, the repertoire was profiled, and TCRdb retains in-frame clones only, with some absent. The table has 120,000 to 150,000 clones, approximately 90% seen once. The material sequenced was peripheral blood. The receptors originated from a woman between 45 and 65 years old with acute or convalescent COVID-19. CDR3s include the opening cysteine and the closing phenylalanine or tryptophan. Fields, in order: V gene, CDR3 length, CDR3 protein.

v_call: TRBV30
cdr3_length: 13
cdr3_aa: CAWRGTRNTEAFF

v_call: TRBV29-1
cdr3_length: 11
cdr3_aa: CSGTLNEKLFF

v_call: TRBV11-2
cdr3_length: 16
cdr3_aa: CASSLDQGQGAYEQYF

v_call: TRBV19
cdr3_length: 14
cdr3_aa: CASSRQRENYGYTF

v_call: TRBV28
cdr3_length: 15
cdr3_aa: CASSRGGSSYNEQFF

v_call: TRBV7-3
cdr3_length: 14
cdr3_aa: CASSLRRGYNEQFF

v_call: TRBV19
cdr3_length: 14
cdr3_aa: CASSPIDRAQGYTF

v_call: TRBV5-8
cdr3_length: 16
cdr3_aa: CASSPSGRAYNNEQFF

v_call: TRBV4-2
cdr3_length: 19
cdr3_aa: CASSQFPGLAGGHYNEQFF

v_call: TRBV25-1
cdr3_length: 14
cdr3_aa: CASSYSGQGTFQFF

v_call: TRBV11-1
cdr3_length: 15
cdr3_aa: CASSLGGGPYNEQFF

v_call: TRBV19
cdr3_length: 15
cdr3_aa: CASSMTQGAATEAFF

v_call: TRBV24-1
cdr3_length: 16
cdr3_aa: CATSDLYGGGRETQYF

v_call: TRBV5-4
cdr3_length: 15
cdr3_aa: CASSSSRGSGDTQYF

v_call: TRBV19
cdr3_length: 14
cdr3_aa: CASSDRDRGTEAFF

v_call: TRBV9
cdr3_length: 15
cdr3_aa: CASSVEDSSYNEQFF

v_call: TRBV15
cdr3_length: 13
cdr3_aa: CATSRDPSERQYF

v_call: TRBV5-1
cdr3_length: 14
cdr3_aa: CASSLGQGATEAFF